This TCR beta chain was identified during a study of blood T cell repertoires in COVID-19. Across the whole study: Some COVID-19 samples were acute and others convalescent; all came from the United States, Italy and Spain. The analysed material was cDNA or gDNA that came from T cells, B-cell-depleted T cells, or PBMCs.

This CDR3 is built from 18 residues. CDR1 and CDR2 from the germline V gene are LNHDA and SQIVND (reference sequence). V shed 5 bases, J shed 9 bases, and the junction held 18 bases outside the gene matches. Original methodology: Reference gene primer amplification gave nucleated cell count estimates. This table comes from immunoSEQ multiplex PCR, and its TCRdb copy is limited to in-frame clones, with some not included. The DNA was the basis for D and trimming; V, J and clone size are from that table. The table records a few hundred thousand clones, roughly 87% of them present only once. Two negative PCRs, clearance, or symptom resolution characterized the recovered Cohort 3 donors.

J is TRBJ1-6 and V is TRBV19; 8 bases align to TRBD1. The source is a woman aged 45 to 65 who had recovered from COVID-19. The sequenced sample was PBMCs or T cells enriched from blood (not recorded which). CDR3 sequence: CASSSPGQVFVQASPLHF. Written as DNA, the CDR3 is TGTGCCAGTAGTTCCCCGGGACAGGTTTTTGTTCAGGCTTCACCCCTCCACTTT.